The rows below give T cell receptor beta chains drawn from one sample of a study of blood T cell repertoires in COVID-19. Assay: immunoSEQ multiplex PCR; the TCRdb copy retains only in-frame clones and omits some. Of some 330,000 clones in the sample, over 85% were seen once. The specimen sequenced was peripheral blood. Receptor source: a woman in her twenties or thirties with COVID-19, enrolled during active disease. Both conserved end residues are part of each CDR3.

J gene	V gene	CDR3 protein
TRBJ1-5	TRBV2	CASSERSLNQPQHF
TRBJ1-1	TRBV13	CASSSPGEAEKVEAFF
TRBJ2-3	TRBV5-1	CASSLADALAGTDTQYF
TRBJ1-2	TRBV4-2	CASSQGTAFYGYTF
TRBJ1-3	TRBV19	CASSMGASLSGNTIYF
TRBJ1-6	TRBV5-4	CASSPGQGSSPLHF
TRBJ1-3	TRBV4-1	CASSSNLLEGNTIYF
TRBJ2-2	TRBV5-1	CASSLDLAADTGELFF
TRBJ1-1	TRBV2	CASRGTGWTEAFF
TRBJ1-2	TRBV2	CAKSGQATHRNQLNYGYTF
TRBJ2-1	TRBV7-6	CASSSLPSGGAGEQFF
TRBJ2-7	TRBV11-3	CASSRTGGSSYEQYF
TRBJ1-6	TRBV18	CASTGQGISPLHF
TRBJ2-2	TRBV5-1	CASSSRQGSGELFF
TRBJ1-5	TRBV21-1	CASTLGGPPHF
TRBJ2-2	TRBV18	CASSPRQGTGTGELFF
TRBJ1-6	TRBV28	CASSLLGGGGMNSPLHF
TRBJ2-5	TRBV7-9	CASSLVYGSGETQYF
TRBJ1-2	TRBV5-6	CASSLRGGGRVSGYTF
TRBJ1-6	TRBV15	CATSTRTGLSPLHF
TRBJ2-1	TRBV11-2	CASSLGHKTAHSYNEQFF
TRBJ2-5	TRBV6-5	CASSYSRQNGETQYF
TRBJ1-1	TRBV3-1/TRBV3-2	CASSQSISGDRENTEAFF
TRBJ2-1	TRBV7-6	CASSGARQFF
TRBJ2-1	TRBV19	CASSIDLSNEQFF
TRBJ2-1	TRBV9	CASSVRGGAPINEQFF
TRBJ1-1	TRBV18	CASSPDSGTTEAFF
TRBJ1-2	TRBV18	CASSPGPGGAYGYTF
TRBJ2-5	TRBV9	CASSVVGGPQETQYF
TRBJ2-1	TRBV4-1	CASSLTSGGLVYNEQFF
TRBJ2-1	TRBV10-3	CAISGGGSANEQFF
TRBJ1-3	TRBV4-2	CASSPPVGVRGNTIYF
TRBJ1-1	TRBV29-1	CSVESSTGAFF
TRBJ2-7	TRBV10-3	CAISDLRGLLIYEQYF
TRBJ1-2	TRBV4-1	CASSQVGQTYGYTF
TRBJ1-1	TRBV7-2	CASSSGRAFEAFF
TRBJ1-6	TRBV5-5	CASSSSTSGEGPRAPLHF
TRBJ2-5	TRBV9	CASSERLGTETQYF
TRBJ2-7	TRBV5-6	CASSLRAGRGWGQYF
TRBJ1-5	TRBV28	CASSRGGPPPPPQHF
TRBJ1-1	TRBV7-2	CASSLVARGTEAFF
TRBJ2-1	TRBV4-1	CASSQGTGGSYNEQFF